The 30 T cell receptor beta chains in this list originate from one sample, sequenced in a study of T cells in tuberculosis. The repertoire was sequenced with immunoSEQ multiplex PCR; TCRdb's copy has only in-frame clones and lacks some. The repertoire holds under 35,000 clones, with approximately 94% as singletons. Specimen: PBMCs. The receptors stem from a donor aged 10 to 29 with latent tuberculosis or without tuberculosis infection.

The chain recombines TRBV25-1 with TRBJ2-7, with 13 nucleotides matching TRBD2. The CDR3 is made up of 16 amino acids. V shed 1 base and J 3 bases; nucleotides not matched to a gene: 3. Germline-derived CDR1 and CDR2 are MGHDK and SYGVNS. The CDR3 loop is CASSESRLAGGYEQYF. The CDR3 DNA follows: TGTGCCAGCAGTGAATCCCGACTAGCGGGGGGCTACGAGCAGTACTTC.

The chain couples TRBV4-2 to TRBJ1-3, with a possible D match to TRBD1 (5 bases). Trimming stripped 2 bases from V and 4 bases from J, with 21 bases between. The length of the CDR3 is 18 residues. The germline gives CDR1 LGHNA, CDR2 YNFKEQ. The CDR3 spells CASSQLTGSHSEGNTIYF. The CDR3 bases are TGTGCCAGCAGCCAATTAACAGGTAGCCATTCCGAAGGAAACACCATATATTTT.

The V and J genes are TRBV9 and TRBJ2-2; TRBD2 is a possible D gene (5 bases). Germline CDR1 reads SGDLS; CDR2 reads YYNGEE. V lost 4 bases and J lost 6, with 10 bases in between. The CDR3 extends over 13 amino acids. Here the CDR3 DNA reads TGTGCCAGCAGCATGCACGGGGCCGGGGAGCTGTTTTTT. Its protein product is CASSMHGAGELFF. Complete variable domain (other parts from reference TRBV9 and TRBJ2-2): DSGVTQTPKHLITATGQRVTLRCSPRSGDLSVYWYQQSLDQGLQFLIQYYNGEERAKGNILERFSAQQFPDLHSELNLSSLELGDSALYFCASSMHGAGELFFGEGSRLTVL.

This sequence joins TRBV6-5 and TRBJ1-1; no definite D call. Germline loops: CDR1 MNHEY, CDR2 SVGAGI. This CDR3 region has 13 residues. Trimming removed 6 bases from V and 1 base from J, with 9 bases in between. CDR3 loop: CASSPYRNTEAFF. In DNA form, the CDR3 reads TGTGCCAGCAGCCCTTACAGGAACACTGAAGCTTTCTTT.

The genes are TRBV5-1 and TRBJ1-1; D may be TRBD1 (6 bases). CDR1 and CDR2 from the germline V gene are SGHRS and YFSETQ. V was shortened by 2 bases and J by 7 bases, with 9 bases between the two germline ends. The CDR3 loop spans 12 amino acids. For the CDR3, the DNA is TGCGCCAGCAGCTTCGGACAGAGTGAAGCTTTCTTT. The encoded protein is CASSFGQSEAFF.

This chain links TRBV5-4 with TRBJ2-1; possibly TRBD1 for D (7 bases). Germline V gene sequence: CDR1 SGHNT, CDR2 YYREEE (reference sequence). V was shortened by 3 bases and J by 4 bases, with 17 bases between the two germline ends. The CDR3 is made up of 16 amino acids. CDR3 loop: CASSSLGGGMYNEQFF. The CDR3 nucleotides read TGTGCCAGCAGCTCGCTAGGGGGCGGGATGTACAATGAGCAGTTCTTC.

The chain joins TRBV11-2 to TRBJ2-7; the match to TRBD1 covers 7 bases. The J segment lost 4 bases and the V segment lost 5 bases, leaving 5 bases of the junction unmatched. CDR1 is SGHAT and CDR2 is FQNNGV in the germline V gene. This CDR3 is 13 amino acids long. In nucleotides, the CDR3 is TGTGCCAGCAGCCCCGGGACAGCTTACGAGCAGTACTTC. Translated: CASSPGTAYEQYF.

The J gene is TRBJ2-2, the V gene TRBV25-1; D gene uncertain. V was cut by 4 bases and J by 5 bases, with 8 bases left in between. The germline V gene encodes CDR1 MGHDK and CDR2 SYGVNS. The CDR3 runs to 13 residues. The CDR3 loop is CASSGSVTGELFF. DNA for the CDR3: TGTGCCAGCAGTGGGAGTGTGACCGGGGAGCTGTTTTTT.

In DNA form, the CDR3 reads TGTGCCAGTAGAACCCGGGGCGGGGCAGATACGCAGTATTTT. Amino acids: CASRTRGGADTQYF. V gene TRBV19 combines with J gene TRBJ2-3; tentative D call: TRBD2 (6 bases). Trimming left V 6 bases short and J 4 bases short, with 14 bases between. The germline gives CDR1 LNHDA, CDR2 SQIVND (reference sequence). This CDR3 comprises 14 residues.

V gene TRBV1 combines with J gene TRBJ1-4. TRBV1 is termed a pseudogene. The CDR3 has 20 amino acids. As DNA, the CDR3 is TGCACCAGCAGCCAAGAATGCGGTAACAAGATCCTTTTAACTAATGAAAAACTGTTTTTT. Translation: CTSSQECGNKILLTNEKLFF.

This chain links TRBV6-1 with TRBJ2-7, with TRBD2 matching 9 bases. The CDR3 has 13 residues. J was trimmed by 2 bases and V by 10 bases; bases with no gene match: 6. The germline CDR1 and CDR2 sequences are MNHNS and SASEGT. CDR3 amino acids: CATREGLTYEQYF. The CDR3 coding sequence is TGTGCCACGCGGGAGGGCCTTACCTACGAGCAGTACTTC.

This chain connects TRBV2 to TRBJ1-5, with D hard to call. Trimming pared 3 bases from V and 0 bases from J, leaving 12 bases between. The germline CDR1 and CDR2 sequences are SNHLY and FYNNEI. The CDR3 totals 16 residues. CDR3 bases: TGTGCCAGCAGTGAGCTGTCGCAGGTTAGCAATCAGCCCCAGCATTTT. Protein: CASSELSQVSNQPQHF.

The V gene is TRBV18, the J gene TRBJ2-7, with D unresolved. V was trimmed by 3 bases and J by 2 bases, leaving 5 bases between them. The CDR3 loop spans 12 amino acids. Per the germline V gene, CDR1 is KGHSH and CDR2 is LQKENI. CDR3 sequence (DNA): TGTGCCAGCTCACCCGACACCTACGAGCAGTACTTC. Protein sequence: CASSPDTYEQYF.

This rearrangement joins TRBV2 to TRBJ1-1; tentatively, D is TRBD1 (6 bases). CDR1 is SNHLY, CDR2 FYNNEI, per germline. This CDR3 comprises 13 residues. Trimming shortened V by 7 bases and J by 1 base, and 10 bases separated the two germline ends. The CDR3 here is CASTGTRNTEAFF. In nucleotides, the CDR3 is TGTGCCAGCACTGGGACAAGGAACACTGAAGCTTTCTTT.

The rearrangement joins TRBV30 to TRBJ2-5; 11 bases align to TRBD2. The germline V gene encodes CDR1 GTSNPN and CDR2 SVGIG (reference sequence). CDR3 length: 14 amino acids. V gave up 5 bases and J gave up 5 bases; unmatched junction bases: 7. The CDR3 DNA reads TGTGCCTGGTCCGGACTAGCGGGTTTTGAGACCCAGTACTTC. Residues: CAWSGLAGFETQYF.

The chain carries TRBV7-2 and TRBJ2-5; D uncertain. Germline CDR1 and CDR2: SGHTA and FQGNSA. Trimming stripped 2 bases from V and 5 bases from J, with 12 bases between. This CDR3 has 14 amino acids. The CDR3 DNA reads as TGTGCCAGCAGCTTACCCCCGGGTATGGAGACCCAGTACTTC. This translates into CASSLPPGMETQYF.

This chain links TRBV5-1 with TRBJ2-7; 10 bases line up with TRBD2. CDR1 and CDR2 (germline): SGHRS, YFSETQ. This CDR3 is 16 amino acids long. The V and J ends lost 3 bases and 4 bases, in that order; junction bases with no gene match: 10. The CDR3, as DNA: TGCGCCAGCAGCTATGGATCGGGACTAGCGTCGTACGAGCAGTACTTC. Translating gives CASSYGSGLASYEQYF. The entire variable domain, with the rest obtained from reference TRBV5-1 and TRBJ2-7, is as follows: KAGVTQTPRYLIKTRGQQVTLSCSPISGHRSVSWYQQTPGQGLQFLFEYFSETQRNKGNFPGRFSGRQFSNSRSEMNVSTLELGDSALYLCASSYGSGLASYEQYFGPGTRLTVT.

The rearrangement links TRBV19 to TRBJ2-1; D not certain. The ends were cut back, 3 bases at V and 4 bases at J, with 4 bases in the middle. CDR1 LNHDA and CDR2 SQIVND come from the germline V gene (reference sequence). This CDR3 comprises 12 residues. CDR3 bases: TGTGCCAGTAGTATGACTTACAATGAGCAGTTCTTC. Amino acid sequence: CASSMTYNEQFF.

CDR3 nucleotides: TGTGCCAGCAGTTACCCTAATTCCATCTCCTACGAGCAGTACTTC. It translates to CASSYPNSISYEQYF. The gene calls are TRBV6-6 and TRBJ2-7, with D hard to call. This CDR3 has 15 amino acids. V shed 2 bases and J shed 0 bases, with 11 bases lying between them. The germline gives CDR1 MNHNY, CDR2 SVGAGI (reference sequence).

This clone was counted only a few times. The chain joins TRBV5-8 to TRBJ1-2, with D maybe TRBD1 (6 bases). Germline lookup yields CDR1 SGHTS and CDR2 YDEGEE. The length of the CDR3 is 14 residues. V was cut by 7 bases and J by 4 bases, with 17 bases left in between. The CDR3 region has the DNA TGTGCCAGCGCGGGGGGGCGAACCCTCTATGGCTACACCTTC. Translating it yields CASAGGRTLYGYTF. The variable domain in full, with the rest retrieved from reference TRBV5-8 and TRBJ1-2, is EAGVTQSPTHLIKTRGQQATLRCSPISGHTSVYWYQQALGLGLQFLLWYDEGEERNRGNFPPRFSGRQFPNYSSELNVNALELEDSALYLCASAGGRTLYGYTFGSGTRLTVV.

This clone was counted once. As DNA, the CDR3 is TGTGCCAGCAGGAGTGGGAGCGAGCGCTATGGCTACACCTTC. This codes for CASRSGSERYGYTF. V and J are TRBV28 and TRBJ1-2; D gene ambiguous. The CDR3 sequence is 14 residues long. Germline CDR1 is MDHEN and CDR2 is SYDVKM. V was cut by 6 bases and J by 4 bases, with 15 bases left in between.

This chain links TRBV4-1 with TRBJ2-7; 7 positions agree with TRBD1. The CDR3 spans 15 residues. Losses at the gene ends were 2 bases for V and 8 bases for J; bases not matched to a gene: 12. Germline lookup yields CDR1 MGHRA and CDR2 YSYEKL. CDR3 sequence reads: CASSQPGQRAPKQYF. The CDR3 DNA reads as TGCGCCAGCAGCCAACCGGGACAGAGGGCTCCCAAGCAGTACTTC.

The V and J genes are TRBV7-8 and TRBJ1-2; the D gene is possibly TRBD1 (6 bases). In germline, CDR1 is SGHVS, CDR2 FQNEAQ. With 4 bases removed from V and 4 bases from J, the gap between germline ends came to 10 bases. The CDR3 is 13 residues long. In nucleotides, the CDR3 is TGTGCCAGCAGCTACCACAGGGTCTATGGCTACACCTTC. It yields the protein CASSYHRVYGYTF.

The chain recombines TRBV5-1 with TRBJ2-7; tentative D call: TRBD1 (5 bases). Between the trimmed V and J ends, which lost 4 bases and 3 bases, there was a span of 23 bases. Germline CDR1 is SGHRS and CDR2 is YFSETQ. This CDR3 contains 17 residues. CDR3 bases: TGCGCCAGCAGCCTGGATCTTCTGACAGTAACAGGCTACGAGCAGTACTTC. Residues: CASSLDLLTVTGYEQYF.

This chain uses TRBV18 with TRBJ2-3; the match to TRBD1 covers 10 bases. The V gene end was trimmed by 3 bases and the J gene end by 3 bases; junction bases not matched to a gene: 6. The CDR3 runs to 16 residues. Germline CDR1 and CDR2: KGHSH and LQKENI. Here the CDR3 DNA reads TGTGCCAGCTCACCTTACCGGGACAGGGGAACAGATACGCAGTATTTT. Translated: CASSPYRDRGTDTQYF.

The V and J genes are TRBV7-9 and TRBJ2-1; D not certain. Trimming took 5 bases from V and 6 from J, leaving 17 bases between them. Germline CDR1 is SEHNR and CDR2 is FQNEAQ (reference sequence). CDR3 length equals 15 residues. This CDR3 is CASSPVTLLGNEQFF. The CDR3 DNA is TGTGCCAGCAGCCCCGTTACCCTCCTCGGCAATGAGCAGTTCTTC. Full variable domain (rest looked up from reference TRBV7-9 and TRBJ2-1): DTGVSQNPRHKITKRGQNVTFRCDPISEHNRLYWYRQTLGQGPEFLTYFQNEAQLEKSRLLSDRFSAERPKGSFSTLEIQRTEQGDSAMYLCASSPVTLLGNEQFFGPGTRLTVL.

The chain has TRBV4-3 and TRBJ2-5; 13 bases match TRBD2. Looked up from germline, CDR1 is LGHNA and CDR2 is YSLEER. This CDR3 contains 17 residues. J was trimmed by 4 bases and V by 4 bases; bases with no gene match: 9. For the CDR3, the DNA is TGCGCCAGCAGCCGGAGGGGACTAGCGGGAATGGGAGAGACCCAGTACTTC. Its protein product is CASSRRGLAGMGETQYF.

This CDR3 is CASLRLSYQETQYF. CDR3 DNA: TGTGCCTCTCTGAGACTTTCGTACCAAGAGACCCAGTACTTC. The genes are TRBV7-9 and TRBJ2-5; no clear D. CDR1 SEHNR and CDR2 FQNEAQ come from the germline V gene (reference sequence). The CDR3 is made up of 14 amino acids. V was cut by 11 bases and J by 0 bases, with 16 bases left in between.

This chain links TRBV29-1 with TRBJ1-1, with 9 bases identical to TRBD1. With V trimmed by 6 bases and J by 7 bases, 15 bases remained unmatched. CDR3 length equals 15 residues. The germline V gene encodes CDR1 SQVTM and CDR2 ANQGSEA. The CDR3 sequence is CSVRLGGTGLDEAFF. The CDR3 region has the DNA TGCAGCGTGCGACTGGGGGGGACAGGGCTCGATGAAGCTTTCTTT.

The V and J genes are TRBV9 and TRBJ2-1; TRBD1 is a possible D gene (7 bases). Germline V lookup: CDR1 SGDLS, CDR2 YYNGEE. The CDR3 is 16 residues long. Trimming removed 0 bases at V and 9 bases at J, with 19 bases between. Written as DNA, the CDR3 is TGTGCCAGCAGCGTAGAGGAGGGCAGGGGGAGGACTGAGCAGTTCTTC. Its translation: CASSVEEGRGRTEQFF.